This T cell receptor (beta chain) comes out of a study of T-cell reconstitution after alpha-beta-depleted transplantation in children. The trim removed 7 bases at V and 6 bases at J, leaving 9 bases unmatched. The CDR3 length is 14 residues. The germline gives CDR1 SNHLY, CDR2 FYNNEI. Preparation of the TCRbeta library used unique molecular identifiers. TCRdb reprocessed the PCR reads via MiXCR and lists one record per CDR3 protein. The table includes about 210,000 distinct CDR3 sequences, approximately 17% detected once. General study results and limits: Surviving recipient T cells and thymic progenitors underlay high day-60 TCRbeta diversity in some patients. From newly produced T cells came most of the T-cell counts and diversity one year after transplant. Several hundred expanded graft clones reportedly gave rise to the alpha-beta T cells present about two months after transplant.

Details on this clonotype: Its target is not known.

The sequencing used PBMCs, mostly from graft donor cells, collected 360 days after TCRalphabeta/CD19-depleted stem cell transplant. This receptor was identified in a male patient between 2 and 15 years old who had a stem cell transplant for acute lymphoblastic leukemia, so the T cells may come from the graft donor. This sequence joins TRBV2 and TRBJ2-3; TRBD2 matches 8 bases. CDR3 nucleotides: TGTGCCAGCAAAGCGGGGGCCGGGGGGGATACGCAGTATTTT. It translates to CASKAGAGGDTQYF.